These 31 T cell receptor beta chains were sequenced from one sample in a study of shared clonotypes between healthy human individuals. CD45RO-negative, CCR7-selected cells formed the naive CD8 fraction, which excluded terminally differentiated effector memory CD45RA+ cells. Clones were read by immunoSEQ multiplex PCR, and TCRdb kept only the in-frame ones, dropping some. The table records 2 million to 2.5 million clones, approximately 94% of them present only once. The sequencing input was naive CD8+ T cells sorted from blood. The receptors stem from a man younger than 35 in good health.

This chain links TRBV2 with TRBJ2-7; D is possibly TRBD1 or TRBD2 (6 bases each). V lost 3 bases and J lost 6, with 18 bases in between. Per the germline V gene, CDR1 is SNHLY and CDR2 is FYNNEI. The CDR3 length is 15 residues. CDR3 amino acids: CASSDPTGGIFEQYF. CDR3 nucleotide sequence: TGTGCCAGCAGTGATCCGACCGGGGGCATCTTCGAGCAGTACTTC. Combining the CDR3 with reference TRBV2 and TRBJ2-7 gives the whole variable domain EPEVTQTPSHQVTQMGQEVILRCVPISNHLYFYWYRQILGQKVEFLVSFYNNEISEKSEIFDDQFSVERPDGSNFTLKIRSTKLEDSAMYFCASSDPTGGIFEQYFGPGTRLTVT.

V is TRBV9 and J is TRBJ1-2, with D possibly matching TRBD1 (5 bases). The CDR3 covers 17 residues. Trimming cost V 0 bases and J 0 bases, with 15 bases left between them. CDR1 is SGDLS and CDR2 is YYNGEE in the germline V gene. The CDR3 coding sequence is TGTGCCAGCAGCGTAGCTCAGGTGGGGACGCCTAACTATGGCTACACCTTC. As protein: CASSVAQVGTPNYGYTF. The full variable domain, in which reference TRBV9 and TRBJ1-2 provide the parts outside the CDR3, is DSGVTQTPKHLITATGQRVTLRCSPRSGDLSVYWYQQSLDQGLQFLIQYYNGEERAKGNILERFSAQQFPDLHSELNLSSLELGDSALYFCASSVAQVGTPNYGYTFGSGTRLTVV.

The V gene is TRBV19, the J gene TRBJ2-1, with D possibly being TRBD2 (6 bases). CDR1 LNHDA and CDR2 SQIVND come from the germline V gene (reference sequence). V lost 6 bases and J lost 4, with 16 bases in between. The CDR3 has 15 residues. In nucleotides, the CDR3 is TGTGCCAGTAGCCGGAATCGGGACTTTTACAATGAGCAGTTCTTC. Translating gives CASSRNRDFYNEQFF.

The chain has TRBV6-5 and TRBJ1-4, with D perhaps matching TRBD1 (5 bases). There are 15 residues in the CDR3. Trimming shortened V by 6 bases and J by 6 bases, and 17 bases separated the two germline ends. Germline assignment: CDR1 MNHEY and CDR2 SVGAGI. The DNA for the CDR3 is TGTGCCAGCAGACCCGAACGTACAGGAGATGAAAAACTGTTTTTT. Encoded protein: CASRPERTGDEKLFF.

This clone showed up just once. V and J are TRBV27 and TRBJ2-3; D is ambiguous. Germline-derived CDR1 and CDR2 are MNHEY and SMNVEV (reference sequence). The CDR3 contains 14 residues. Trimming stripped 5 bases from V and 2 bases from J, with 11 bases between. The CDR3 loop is CASSLGQTTDTQYF. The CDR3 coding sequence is TGTGCCAGCAGTCTCGGGCAGACCACAGATACGCAGTATTTT.

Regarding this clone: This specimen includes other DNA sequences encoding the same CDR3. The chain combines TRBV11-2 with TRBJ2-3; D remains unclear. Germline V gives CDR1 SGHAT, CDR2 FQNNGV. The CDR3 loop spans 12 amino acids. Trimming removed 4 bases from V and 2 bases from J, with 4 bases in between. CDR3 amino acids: CASSSLTDTQYF. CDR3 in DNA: TGTGCCAGCAGCTCACTCACAGATACGCAGTATTTT.

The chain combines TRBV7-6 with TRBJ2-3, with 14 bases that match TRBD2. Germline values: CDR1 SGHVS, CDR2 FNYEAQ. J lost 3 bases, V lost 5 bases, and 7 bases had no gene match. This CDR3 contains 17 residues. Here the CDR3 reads CASSKWTSGGQTDTQYF. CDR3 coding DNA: TGTGCCAGCAGCAAATGGACTAGCGGGGGGCAAACAGATACGCAGTATTTT.

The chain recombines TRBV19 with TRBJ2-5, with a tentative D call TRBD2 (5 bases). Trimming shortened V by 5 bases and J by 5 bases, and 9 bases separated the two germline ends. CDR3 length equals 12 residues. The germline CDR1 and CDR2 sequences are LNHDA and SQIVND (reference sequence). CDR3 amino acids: CASSREGETQYF. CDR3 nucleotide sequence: TGTGCCAGTAGTCGGGAAGGGGAGACCCAGTACTTC.

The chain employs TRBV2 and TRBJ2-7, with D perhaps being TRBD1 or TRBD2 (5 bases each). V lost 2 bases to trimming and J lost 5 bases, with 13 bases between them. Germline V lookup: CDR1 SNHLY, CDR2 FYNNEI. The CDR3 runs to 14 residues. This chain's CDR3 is CASSEFSGTDEQYF. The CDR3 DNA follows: TGTGCCAGCAGTGAATTTTCAGGGACCGACGAGCAGTACTTC.

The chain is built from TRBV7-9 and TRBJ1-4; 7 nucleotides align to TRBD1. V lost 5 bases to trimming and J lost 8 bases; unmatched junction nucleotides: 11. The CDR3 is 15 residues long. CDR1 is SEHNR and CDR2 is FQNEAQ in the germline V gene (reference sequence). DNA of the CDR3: TGTGCCAGCAGCCCCCCTGCGACAGGGAACGAAAAACTGTTTTTT. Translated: CASSPPATGNEKLFF.

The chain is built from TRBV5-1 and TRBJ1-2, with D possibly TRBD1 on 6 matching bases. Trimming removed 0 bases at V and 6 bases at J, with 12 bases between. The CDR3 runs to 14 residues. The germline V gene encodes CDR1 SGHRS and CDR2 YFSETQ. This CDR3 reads CASSLAGDLHGYTF. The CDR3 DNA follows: TGCGCCAGCAGCTTGGCAGGGGACCTCCATGGCTACACCTTC. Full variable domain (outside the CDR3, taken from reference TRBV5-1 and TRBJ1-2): KAGVTQTPRYLIKTRGQQVTLSCSPISGHRSVSWYQQTPGQGLQFLFEYFSETQRNKGNFPGRFSGRQFSNSRSEMNVSTLELGDSALYLCASSLAGDLHGYTFGSGTRLTVV.

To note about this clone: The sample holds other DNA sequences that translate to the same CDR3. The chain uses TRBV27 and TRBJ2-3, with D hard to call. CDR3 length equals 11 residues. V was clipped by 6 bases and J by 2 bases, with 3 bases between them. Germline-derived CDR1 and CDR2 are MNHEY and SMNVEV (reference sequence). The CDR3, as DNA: TGTGCCAGCAGCAACACAGATACGCAGTATTTT. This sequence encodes CASSNTDTQYF.

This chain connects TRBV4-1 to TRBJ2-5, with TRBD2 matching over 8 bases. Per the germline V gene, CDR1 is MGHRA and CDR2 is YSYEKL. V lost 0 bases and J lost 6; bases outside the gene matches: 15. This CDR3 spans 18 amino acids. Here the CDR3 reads CASSQDPPGLEFMKTQYF. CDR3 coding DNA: TGCGCCAGCAGCCAAGACCCGCCGGGACTAGAGTTTATGAAGACCCAGTACTTC.

CDR3 protein: CSVDNPTTYNEQFF. The CDR3 nucleotides read TGCAGCGTTGATAACCCCACGACCTACAATGAGCAGTTCTTC. V usage is TRBV29-1 and J usage is TRBJ2-1; unclear D gene. CDR3 length: 14 residues. Germline values: CDR1 SQVTM, CDR2 ANQGSEA. Trimming pared 3 bases from V and 2 bases from J, leaving 11 bases between.

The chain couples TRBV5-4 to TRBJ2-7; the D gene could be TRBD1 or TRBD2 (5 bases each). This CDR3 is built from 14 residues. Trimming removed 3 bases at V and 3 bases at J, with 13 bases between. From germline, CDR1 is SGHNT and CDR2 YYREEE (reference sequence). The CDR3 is CASSSTRDHYEQYF. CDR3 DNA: TGTGCCAGCAGCTCCACACGGGACCACTACGAGCAGTACTTC.

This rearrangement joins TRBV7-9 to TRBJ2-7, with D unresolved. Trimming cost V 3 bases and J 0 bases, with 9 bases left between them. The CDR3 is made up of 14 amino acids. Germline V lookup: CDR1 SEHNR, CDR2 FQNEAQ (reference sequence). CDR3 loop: CASSFGSSSYEQYF. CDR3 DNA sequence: TGTGCCAGCAGCTTTGGCTCGAGCTCCTACGAGCAGTACTTC.

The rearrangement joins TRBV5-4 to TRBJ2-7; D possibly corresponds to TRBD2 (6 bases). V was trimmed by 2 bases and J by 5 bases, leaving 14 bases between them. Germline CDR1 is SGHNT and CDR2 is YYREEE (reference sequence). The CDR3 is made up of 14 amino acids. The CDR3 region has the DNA TGTGCCAGCAGCTTCGTTGGGGGAGGCCACGAGCAGTACTTC. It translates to CASSFVGGGHEQYF.

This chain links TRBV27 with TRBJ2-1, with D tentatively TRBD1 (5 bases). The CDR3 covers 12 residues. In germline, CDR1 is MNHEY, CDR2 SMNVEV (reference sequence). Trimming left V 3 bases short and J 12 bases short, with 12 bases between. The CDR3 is CASSLVGARQFF. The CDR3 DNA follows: TGTGCCAGCAGTTTGGTAGGGGCGAGGCAGTTCTTC.

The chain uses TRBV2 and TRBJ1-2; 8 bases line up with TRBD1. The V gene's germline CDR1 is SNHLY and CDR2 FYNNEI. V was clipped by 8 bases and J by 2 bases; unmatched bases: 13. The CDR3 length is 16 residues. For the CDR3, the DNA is TGTGCCAGCGTCAGGACAGGGCTGGAACGGAACTATGGCTACACCTTC. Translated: CASVRTGLERNYGYTF.

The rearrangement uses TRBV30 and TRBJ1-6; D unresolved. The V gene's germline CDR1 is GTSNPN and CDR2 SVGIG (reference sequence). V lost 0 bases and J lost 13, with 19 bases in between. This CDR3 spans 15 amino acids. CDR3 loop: CAWSVIGDLGSPLHF. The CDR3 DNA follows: TGTGCCTGGAGTGTAATTGGGGATTTAGGGTCCCCCCTCCACTTT.

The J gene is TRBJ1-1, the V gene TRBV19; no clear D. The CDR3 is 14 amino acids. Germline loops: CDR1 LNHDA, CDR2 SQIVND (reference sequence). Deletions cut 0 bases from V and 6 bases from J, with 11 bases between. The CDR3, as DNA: TGTGCCAGTAGTATAGATAGCGGGTTGGCTGAAGCTTTCTTT. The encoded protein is CASSIDSGLAEAFF.

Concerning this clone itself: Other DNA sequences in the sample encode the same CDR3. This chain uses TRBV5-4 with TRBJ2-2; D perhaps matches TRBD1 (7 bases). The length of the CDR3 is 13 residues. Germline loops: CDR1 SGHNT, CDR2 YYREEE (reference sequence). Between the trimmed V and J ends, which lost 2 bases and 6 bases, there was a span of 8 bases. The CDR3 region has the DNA TGTGCCAGCAGCTTCAGGGGGGCCGGGGAGCTGTTTTTT. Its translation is CASSFRGAGELFF.

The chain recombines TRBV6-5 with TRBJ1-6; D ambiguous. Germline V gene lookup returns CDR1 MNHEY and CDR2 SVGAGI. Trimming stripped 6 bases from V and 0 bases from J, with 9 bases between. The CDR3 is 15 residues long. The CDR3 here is CASSPGSSYNSPLHF. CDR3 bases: TGTGCCAGCAGCCCGGGTAGCTCCTATAATTCACCCCTCCACTTT.

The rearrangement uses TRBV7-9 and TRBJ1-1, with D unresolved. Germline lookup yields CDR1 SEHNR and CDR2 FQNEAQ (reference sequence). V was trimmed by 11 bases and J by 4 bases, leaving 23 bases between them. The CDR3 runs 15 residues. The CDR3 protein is CAGTHTSGYGTEAFF. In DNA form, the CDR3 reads TGTGCCGGAACTCATACGTCCGGGTATGGCACTGAAGCTTTCTTT.

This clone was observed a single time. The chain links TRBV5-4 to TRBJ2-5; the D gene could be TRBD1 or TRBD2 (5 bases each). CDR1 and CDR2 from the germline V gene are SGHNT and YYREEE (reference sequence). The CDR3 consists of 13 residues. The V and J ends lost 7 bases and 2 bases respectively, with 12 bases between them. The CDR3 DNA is TGTGCCAGCTCCCGGGACGAACAAGAGACCCAGTACTTC. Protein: CASSRDEQETQYF. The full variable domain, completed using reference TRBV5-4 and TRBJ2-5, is ETGVTQSPTHLIKTRGQQVTLRCSSQSGHNTVSWYQQALGQGPQFIFQYYREEENGRGNFPPRFSGLQFPNYSSELNVNALELDDSALYLCASSRDEQETQYFGPGTRLLVL.

The CDR3 DNA reads TGTGCCAGCAGTTTCGTATCGCGCGGGGGTGTCTCCTACAATGAGCAGTTCTTC. Encoded protein: CASSFVSRGGVSYNEQFF. The chain recombines TRBV27 with TRBJ2-1, with 7 nucleotides matching TRBD2. V shed 3 bases, J shed 0 bases, and the junction held 11 bases outside the gene matches. This CDR3 contains 18 residues. CDR1 is MNHEY, CDR2 SMNVEV, per germline (reference sequence).

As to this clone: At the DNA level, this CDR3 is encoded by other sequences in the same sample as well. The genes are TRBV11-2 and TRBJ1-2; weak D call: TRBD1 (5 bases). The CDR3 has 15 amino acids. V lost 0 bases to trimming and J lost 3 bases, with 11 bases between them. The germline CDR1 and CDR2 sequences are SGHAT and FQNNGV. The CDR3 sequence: CASSLDPGTDYGYTF. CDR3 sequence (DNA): TGTGCCAGCAGCTTAGACCCCGGGACGGACTATGGCTACACCTTC. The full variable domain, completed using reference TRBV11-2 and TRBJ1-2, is EAGVAQSPRYKIIEKRQSVAFWCNPISGHATLYWYQQILGQGPKLLIQFQNNGVVDDSQLPKDRFSAERLKGVDSTLKIQPAKLEDSAVYLCASSLDPGTDYGYTFGSGTRLTVV.

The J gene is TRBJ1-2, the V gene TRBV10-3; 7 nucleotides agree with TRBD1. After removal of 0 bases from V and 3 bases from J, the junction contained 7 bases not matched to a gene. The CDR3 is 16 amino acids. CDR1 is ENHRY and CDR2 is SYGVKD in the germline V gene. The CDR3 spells CAISESTQGEDYGYTF. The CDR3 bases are TGTGCCATCAGTGAGTCGACGCAGGGGGAAGACTATGGCTACACCTTC.

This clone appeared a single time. DNA for the CDR3: TGCGCCAGCAGCCAATCCCTACTGGACAATGCTGGCTACACCTTC. Translated: CASSQSLLDNAGYTF. This chain connects TRBV4-3 to TRBJ1-2; D might be TRBD1 (5 bases). There are 15 residues in the CDR3. With 2 bases removed from V and 7 bases from J, the gap between germline ends came to 17 bases. Germline assignment: CDR1 LGHNA and CDR2 YSLEER.

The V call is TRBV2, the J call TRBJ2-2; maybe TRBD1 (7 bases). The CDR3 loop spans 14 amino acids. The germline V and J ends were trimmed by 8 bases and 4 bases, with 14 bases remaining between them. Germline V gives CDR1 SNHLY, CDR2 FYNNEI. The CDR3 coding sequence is TGTGCCAGCTGGTGGCAGGGGGGCACCGGGGAGCTGTTTTTT. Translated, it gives CASWWQGGTGELFF.

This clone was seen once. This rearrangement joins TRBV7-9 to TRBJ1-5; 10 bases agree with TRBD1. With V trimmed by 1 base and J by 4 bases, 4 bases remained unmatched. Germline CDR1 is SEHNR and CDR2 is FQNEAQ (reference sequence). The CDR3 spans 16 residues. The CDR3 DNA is TGTGCCAGCAGCTTAGTGGTGGGACAGGGGAATCAGCCCCAGCATTTT. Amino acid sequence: CASSLVVGQGNQPQHF.